The clone carrying this T cell receptor (beta chain) has a count of ten or more. No antigen is known for it. It was 5'RACE with constant-segment primers that produced the TCR alpha and TCR beta cDNA libraries, which carried sample barcodes and UMIs. TCRdb used MiXCR to reprocess the 5' RACE reads, holding one entry per CDR3 protein. The sample has under 450,000 distinct CDR3 sequences, over 13% seen once; the top ten hold roughly 22%. The record originates from a study of T-cell memory formation after mild COVID-19. Whole-study results and caveats: Cross-reactive memory seemingly joined, as some responding clones were found in pre-infection memory. A balance of CD4 and CD8 characterized clones contracting day 15 to 85, whereas later expanders leaned CD4+.

Sequenced: PBMCs or a T cell subset sorted from them (not recorded which). The TCR was taken from a man younger than 35 who had mild COVID-19 (a few samples of this study predate the infection). Cell type and time point are not known.

The chain's CDR3 is CASSSLYGDTQYF. The CDR3 bases are TGCGCCAGCAGCTCCCTCTACGGAGATACGCAGTATTTT. The V gene is TRBV5-1, the J gene TRBJ2-3, with unresolved D. The germline V gene encodes CDR1 SGHRS and CDR2 YFSETQ. The ends were cut back, 3 bases at V and 5 bases at J, with 10 bases in the middle. The CDR3 sequence is 13 residues long.